This entry describes one TCR beta chain. As yet, its antigen is unknown. These data are taken from a study of vaccination and CD4 T cells after COVID-19. Whole-study findings and limits: Post-infection sampling omitted early timepoints and covered relatively few convalescent patients.

Noted treatment: approximately 9-day PBMC culture with coronavirus spike peptide pools or control peptides (ViraFEST assay). CD4+ T lymphocytes from the unexposed donor were collected before the COVID-19 pandemic (2011-2018). With 1 base removed from V and 3 bases from J, the gap between germline ends came to 9 bases. CDR1 is SGHAT, CDR2 FQDESV, per germline (reference sequence). CDR3 length: 14 residues. The Oncomine TCR Beta short-read assay sequenced DNA from cultured CD4+ T cells. A single record per CDR3 protein comes from TCRdb applying MiXCR to the PCR reads. The data contain 2,000 to 2,500 distinct CDR3 sequences, 20% to 25% of them singletons.

This chain joins TRBV11-1 and TRBJ1-1, with unresolved D. Input material: CD4+ T cells from blood, cultured in vitro. This clonotype originated in a human donor in good health. DNA for the CDR3: TGTGCCAGCAGCTTAGACCAGTATCACACTGAAGCTTTCTTT. Its protein is CASSLDQYHTEAFF. Full variable domain (missing parts from reference TRBV11-1 and TRBJ1-1): EAEVAQSPRYKITEKSQAVAFWCDPISGHATLYWYRQILGQGPELLVQFQDESVVDDSQLPKDRFSAERLKGVDSTLKIQPAELGDSAMYLCASSLDQYHTEAFFGQGTRLTVV.